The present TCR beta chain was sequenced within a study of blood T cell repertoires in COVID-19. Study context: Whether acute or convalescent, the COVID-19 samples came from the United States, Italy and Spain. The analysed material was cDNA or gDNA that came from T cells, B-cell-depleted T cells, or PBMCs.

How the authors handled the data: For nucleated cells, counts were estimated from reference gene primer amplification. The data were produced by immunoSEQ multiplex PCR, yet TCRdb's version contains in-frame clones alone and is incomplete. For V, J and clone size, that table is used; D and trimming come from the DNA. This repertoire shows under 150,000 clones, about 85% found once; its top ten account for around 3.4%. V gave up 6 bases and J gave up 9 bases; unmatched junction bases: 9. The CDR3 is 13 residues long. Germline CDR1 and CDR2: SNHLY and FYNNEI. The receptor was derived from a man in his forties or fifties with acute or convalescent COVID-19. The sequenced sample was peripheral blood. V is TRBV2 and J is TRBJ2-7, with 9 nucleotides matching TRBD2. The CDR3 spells CASSSSASGVQYF. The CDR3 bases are TGTGCCAGCAGCTCCTCAGCTAGCGGGGTGCAGTACTTC.